This entry lists 11 T cell receptor beta chains sequenced from one sample in a study of cytomegalovirus exposure and HLA in healthy donors. PCR employed 60 Vbeta and 13 Jbeta primers. Clones were sequenced by immunoSEQ multiplex PCR, and TCRdb holds only the in-frame ones, with some missing. Here the sample spans about 170,000 clones, nearly 80% being singletons. The sample consisted of PBMCs. Receptors were obtained from a woman in her fifties or sixties in good health and CMV-seropositive.

The chain employs TRBV11-2 and TRBJ2-7; the match to TRBD1 covers 7 bases. The trim removed 5 bases at V and 0 bases at J, leaving 13 bases unmatched. This CDR3 is built from 17 residues. CDR1 is SGHAT, CDR2 FQNNGV, per germline. CDR3 nucleotide sequence: TGTGCCAGCAGCCAATACTCCGGGACAGTTTACTCCTACGAGCAGTACTTC. Translation: CASSQYSGTVYSYEQYF.

This sequence joins TRBV6-5 and TRBJ1-2, with D unclear. The CDR3 totals 13 residues. CDR1 MNHEY and CDR2 SVGAGI come from the germline V gene. V was clipped by 6 bases and J by 8 bases, with 16 bases between them. CDR3 bases: TGTGCCAGCAGCTCGGTCCCATCACGGGGCTACACCTTC. Protein product: CASSSVPSRGYTF.

This clone has only one observation. The chain carries TRBV18 and TRBJ2-7; D not certain. CDR1 and CDR2 (germline): KGHSH, LQKENI. This CDR3 spans 14 amino acids. The germline V and J ends were trimmed by 1 base and 3 bases, with 10 bases remaining between them. CDR3 nucleotides: TGTGCCAGCTCACCACAGAACAGAGACTACGAGCAGTACTTC. Its protein product is CASSPQNRDYEQYF.

The CDR3 sequence: CASRGQQNTEAFF. Written as DNA, the CDR3 is TGTGCCAGTAGAGGCCAACAGAACACTGAAGCTTTCTTT. The V gene is TRBV6-1, the J gene TRBJ1-1; D is uncertain. Germline V gives CDR1 MNHNS, CDR2 SASEGT. The V end was cut by 9 bases, the J end by 1 base, with 12 bases between. This CDR3 has 13 amino acids.

The V call is TRBV5-1, the J call TRBJ2-2; possible D gene TRBD1, 7 bases. Germline loops: CDR1 SGHRS, CDR2 YFSETQ. Trimming stripped 5 bases from V and 3 bases from J, with 11 bases between. The CDR3 contains 14 residues. CDR3 coding DNA: TGCGCCAGCAGAGACAGGGACTACACCGGGGAGCTGTTTTTT. Its protein product is CASRDRDYTGELFF.

In this sample, this clone turned up once. V gene TRBV2 combines with J gene TRBJ2-5; tentative D call: TRBD2 (6 bases). V gave up 3 bases and J gave up 9 bases, with 14 bases separating them. In germline, CDR1 is SNHLY, CDR2 FYNNEI. The CDR3 loop spans 13 amino acids. The CDR3 sequence: CASSDGRLGPQYF. The DNA of the CDR3 is TGTGCCAGCAGTGATGGGAGGCTGGGGCCCCAGTACTTC.

This chain joins TRBV2 and TRBJ2-2, with 7 bases aligning to TRBD1. This CDR3 is built from 15 residues. V was clipped by 4 bases and J by 4 bases; unmatched bases: 6. Looked up from germline, CDR1 is SNHLY and CDR2 is FYNNEI. In nucleotides, the CDR3 is TGTGCCAGCAGTGCTGACAGGGTCGCCACCGGGGAGCTGTTTTTT. Its protein is CASSADRVATGELFF. Full variable domain (rest looked up from reference TRBV2 and TRBJ2-2): EPEVTQTPSHQVTQMGQEVILRCVPISNHLYFYWYRQILGQKVEFLVSFYNNEISEKSEIFDDQFSVERPDGSNFTLKIRSTKLEDSAMYFCASSADRVATGELFFGEGSRLTVL.

The chain combines TRBV5-4 with TRBJ2-3; no reliable D call. Germline loops: CDR1 SGHNT, CDR2 YYREEE (reference sequence). This CDR3 spans 13 amino acids. The ends were cut back, 6 bases at V and 4 bases at J, with 12 bases in the middle. This CDR3 reads CASNTDSPDTQYF. The CDR3 region has the DNA TGTGCCAGCAACACCGACTCCCCAGATACGCAGTATTTT.

The chain is built from TRBV15 and TRBJ1-5, with D possibly TRBD1 on 6 matching bases. With 5 bases removed from V and 0 bases from J, the gap between germline ends came to 11 bases. Per germline, CDR1 LNHNV and CDR2 YYDKDF (reference sequence). The CDR3 consists of 15 residues. In nucleotides, the CDR3 is TGTGCCACCAGCCGCGACAGGTATAGCAATCAGCCCCAGCATTTT. This gives the protein CATSRDRYSNQPQHF.

This clone was observed a single time. Here the CDR3 reads CASSQGASGFSYEQYF. For the CDR3, the DNA is TGCGCCAGCAGCCAAGGTGCTAGCGGATTCTCCTACGAGCAGTACTTC. The chain employs TRBV4-1 and TRBJ2-7; TRBD2 matches at 7 bases. The CDR3 runs to 16 residues. Trimming cost V 1 base and J 0 bases; bases outside gene matches: 6. CDR1 and CDR2 from the germline V gene are MGHRA and YSYEKL.

The rearrangement joins TRBV9 to TRBJ2-1; 8 positions match TRBD2. This CDR3 is built from 16 residues. V gave up 0 bases and J gave up 8 bases; unmatched junction bases: 10. In germline, CDR1 is SGDLS, CDR2 YYNGEE. For the CDR3, the DNA is TGTGCCAGCAGCGTAGCCCCGCGGGGGGATAGGCATGAGCAGTTCTTC. Amino acids: CASSVAPRGDRHEQFF.